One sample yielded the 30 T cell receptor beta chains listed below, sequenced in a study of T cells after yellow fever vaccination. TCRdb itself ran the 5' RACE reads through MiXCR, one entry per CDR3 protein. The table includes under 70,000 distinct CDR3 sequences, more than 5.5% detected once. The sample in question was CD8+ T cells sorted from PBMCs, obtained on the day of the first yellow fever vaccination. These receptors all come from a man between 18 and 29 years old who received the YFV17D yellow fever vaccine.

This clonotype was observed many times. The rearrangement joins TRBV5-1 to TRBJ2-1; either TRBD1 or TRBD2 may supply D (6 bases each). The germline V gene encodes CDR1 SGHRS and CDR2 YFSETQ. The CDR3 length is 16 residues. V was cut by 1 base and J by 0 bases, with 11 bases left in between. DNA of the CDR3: TGCGCCAGCAGCTTGTGGTGGGGGGCCTCCTACAATGAGCAGTTCTTC. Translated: CASSLWWGASYNEQFF.

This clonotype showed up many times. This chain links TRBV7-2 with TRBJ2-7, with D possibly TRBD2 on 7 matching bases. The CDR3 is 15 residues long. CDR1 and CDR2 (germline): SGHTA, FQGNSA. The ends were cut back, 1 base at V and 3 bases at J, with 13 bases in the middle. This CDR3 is CASSLEAGAGYEQYF. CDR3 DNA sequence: TGTGCCAGCAGCTTAGAGGCGGGGGCCGGCTACGAGCAGTACTTC. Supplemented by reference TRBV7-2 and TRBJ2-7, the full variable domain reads GAGVSQSPSNKVTEKGKDVELRCDPISGHTALYWYRQSLGQGLEFLIYFQGNSAPDKSGLPSDRFSAERTGGSVSTLTIQRTQQEDSAVYLCASSLEAGAGYEQYFGPGTRLTVT.

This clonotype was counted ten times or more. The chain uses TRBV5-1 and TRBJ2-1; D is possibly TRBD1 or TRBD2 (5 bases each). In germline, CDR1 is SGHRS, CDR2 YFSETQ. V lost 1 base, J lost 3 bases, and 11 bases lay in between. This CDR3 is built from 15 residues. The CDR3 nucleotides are TGCGCCAGCAGCTTGCCGGGACGGCACTACAATGAGCAGTTCTTC. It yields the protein CASSLPGRHYNEQFF.

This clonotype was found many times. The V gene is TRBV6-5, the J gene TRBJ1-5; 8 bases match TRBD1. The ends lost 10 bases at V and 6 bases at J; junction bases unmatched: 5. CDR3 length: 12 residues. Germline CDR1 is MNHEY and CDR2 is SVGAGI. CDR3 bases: TGTGCCACCTCGACAGGGGCTCAGCCCCAGCATTTT. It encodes CATSTGAQPQHF.

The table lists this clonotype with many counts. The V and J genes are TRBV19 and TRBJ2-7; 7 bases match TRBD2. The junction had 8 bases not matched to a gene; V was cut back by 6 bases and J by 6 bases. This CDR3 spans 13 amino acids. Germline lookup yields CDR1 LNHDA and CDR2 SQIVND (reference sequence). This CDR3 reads CASRPSPGGEQYV. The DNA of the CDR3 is TGTGCCAGTAGGCCCTCCCCGGGGGGCGAGCAGTACGTC.

This chain's CDR3 is CAWTGREYEQYF. CDR3 coding DNA: TGTGCCTGGACAGGGAGGGAGTACGAGCAGTACTTC. J is TRBJ2-7 and V is TRBV30, with TRBD2 matching 7 bases. The CDR3 has 12 residues. Germline V gives CDR1 GTSNPN, CDR2 SVGIG (reference sequence). Unmatched junction bases numbered 4, after V lost 4 bases and J lost 4 bases.

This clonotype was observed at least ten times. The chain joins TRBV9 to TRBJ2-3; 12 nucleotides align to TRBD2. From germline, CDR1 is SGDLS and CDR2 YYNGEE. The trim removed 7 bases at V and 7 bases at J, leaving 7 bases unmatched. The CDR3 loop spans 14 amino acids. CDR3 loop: CASSPSGGGYTQYF. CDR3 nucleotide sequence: TGTGCCAGCTCCCCTAGCGGGGGGGGATATACGCAGTATTTT. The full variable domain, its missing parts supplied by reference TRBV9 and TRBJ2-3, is DSGVTQTPKHLITATGQRVTLRCSPRSGDLSVYWYQQSLDQGLQFLIQYYNGEERAKGNILERFSAQQFPDLHSELNLSSLELGDSALYFCASSPSGGGYTQYFGPGTRLTVL.

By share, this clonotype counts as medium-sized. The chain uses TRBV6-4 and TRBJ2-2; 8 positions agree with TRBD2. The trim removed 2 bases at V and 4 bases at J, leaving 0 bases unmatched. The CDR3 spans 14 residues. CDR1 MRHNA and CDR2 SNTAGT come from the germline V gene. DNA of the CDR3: TGTGCCAGCAGTGACGGGACTAGCACCGGGGAGCTGTTTTTT. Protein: CASSDGTSTGELFF.

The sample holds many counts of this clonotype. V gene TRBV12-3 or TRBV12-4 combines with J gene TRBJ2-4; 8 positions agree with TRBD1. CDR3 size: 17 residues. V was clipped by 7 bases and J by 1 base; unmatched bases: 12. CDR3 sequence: CASKAPTGGNAKNIQYF. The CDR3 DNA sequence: TGTGCCAGCAAGGCCCCCACAGGGGGTAACGCCAAAAACATTCAGTACTTC.

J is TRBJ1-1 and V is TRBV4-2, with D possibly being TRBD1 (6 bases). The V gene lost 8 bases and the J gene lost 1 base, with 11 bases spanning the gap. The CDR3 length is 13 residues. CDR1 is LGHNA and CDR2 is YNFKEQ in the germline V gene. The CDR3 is CASSVGANTEAFF. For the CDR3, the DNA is TGTGCCAGCTCTGTGGGGGCGAACACTGAAGCTTTCTTT.

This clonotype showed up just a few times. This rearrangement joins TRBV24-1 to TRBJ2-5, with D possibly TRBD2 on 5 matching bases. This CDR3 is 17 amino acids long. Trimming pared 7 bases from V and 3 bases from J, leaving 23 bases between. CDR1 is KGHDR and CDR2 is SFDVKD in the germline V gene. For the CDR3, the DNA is TGTGCCACCAGCGACAACGGGGTAGGGCACGATAAAGAGACCCAGTACTTC. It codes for CATSDNGVGHDKETQYF.

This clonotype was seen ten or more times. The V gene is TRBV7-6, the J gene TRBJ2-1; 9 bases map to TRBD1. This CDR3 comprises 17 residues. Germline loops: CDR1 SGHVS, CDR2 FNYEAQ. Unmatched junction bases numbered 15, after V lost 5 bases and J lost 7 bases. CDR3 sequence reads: CASSLTPRDREGNEQFF. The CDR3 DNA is TGTGCCAGCAGCCTCACCCCTCGGGACAGGGAAGGAAATGAGCAGTTCTTC.

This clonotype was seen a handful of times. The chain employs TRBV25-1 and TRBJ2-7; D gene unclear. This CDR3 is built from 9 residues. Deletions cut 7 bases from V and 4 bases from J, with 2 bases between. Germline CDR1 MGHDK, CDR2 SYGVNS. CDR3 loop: CASTYEQYV. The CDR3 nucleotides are TGTGCCAGCACGTACGAGCAGTACGTC.

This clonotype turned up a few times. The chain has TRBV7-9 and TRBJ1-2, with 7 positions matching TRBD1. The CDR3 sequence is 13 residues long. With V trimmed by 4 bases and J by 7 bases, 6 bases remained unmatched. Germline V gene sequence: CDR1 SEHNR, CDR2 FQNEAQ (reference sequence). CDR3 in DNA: TGTGCCAGCAGCTCAGCAGGGGGGCTTGGCTACACCTTC. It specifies CASSSAGGLGYTF.

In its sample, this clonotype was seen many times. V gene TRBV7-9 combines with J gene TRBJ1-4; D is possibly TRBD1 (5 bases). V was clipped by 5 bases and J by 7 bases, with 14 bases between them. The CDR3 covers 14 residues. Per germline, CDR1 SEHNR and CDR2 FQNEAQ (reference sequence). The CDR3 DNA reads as TGTGCCAGCAGCGGGTCAGGGATGACTGAAAAACTGTTTTTT. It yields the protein CASSGSGMTEKLFF.

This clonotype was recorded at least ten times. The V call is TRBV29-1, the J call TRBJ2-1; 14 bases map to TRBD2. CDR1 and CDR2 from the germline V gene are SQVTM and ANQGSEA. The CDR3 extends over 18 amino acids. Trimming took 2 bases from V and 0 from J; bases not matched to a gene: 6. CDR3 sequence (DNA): TGCAGCGTTGAACACGGACTAGCGGGGGGTTTCTCCTACAATGAGCAGTTCTTC. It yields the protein CSVEHGLAGGFSYNEQFF.

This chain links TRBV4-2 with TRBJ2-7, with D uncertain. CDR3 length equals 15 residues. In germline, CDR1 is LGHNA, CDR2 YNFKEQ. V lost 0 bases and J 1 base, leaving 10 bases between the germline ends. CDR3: CASSQDFVVSYEQYF. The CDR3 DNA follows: TGTGCCAGCAGCCAAGATTTCGTGGTTTCCTACGAGCAGTACTTC.

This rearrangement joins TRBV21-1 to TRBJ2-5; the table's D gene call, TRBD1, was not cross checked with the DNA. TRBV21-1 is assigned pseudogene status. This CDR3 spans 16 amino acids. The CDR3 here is CASSKERQGVRVTQYF. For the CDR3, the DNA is TGTGCCAGCAGCAAAGAAAGACAGGGGGTACGAGTGACCCAGTACTTC.

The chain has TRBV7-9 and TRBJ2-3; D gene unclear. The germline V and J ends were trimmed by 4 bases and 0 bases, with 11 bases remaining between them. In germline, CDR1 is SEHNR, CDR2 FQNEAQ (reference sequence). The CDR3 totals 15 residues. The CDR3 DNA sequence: TGTGCCAGCAGCTCCCTGAGTGCTAGCACAGATACGCAGTATTTT. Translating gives CASSSLSASTDTQYF.

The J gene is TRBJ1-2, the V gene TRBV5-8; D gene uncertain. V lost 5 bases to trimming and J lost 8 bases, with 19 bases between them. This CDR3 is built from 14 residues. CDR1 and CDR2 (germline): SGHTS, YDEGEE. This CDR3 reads CASRPGPGKPGYTF. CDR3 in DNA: TGTGCCAGCAGACCCGGACCGGGAAAACCCGGCTACACCTTC.

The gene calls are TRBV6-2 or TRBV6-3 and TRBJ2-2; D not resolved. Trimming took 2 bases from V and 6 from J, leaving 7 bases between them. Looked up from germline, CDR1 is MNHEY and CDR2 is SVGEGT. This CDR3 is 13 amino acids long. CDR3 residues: CASSYNAPGELFF. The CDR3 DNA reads TGTGCCAGCAGTTACAACGCTCCCGGGGAGCTGTTTTTT.

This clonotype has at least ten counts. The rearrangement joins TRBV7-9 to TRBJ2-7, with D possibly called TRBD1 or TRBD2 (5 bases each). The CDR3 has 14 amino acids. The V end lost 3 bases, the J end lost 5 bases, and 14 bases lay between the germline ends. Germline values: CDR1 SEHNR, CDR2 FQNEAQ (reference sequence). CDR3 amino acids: CASSFEGRYNEQYF. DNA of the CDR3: TGTGCCAGCAGCTTTGAGGGGCGTTATAACGAGCAGTACTTC.

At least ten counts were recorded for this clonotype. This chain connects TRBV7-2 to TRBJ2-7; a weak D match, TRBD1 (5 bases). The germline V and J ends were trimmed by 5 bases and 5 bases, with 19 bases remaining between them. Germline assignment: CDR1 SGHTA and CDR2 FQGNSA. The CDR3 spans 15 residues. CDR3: CASSPDGAAQDEQYF. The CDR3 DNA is TGTGCCAGCAGCCCCGATGGGGCTGCGCAGGACGAGCAGTACTTC. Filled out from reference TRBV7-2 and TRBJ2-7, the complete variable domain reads GAGVSQSPSNKVTEKGKDVELRCDPISGHTALYWYRQSLGQGLEFLIYFQGNSAPDKSGLPSDRFSAERTGGSVSTLTIQRTQQEDSAVYLCASSPDGAAQDEQYFGPGTRLTVT.

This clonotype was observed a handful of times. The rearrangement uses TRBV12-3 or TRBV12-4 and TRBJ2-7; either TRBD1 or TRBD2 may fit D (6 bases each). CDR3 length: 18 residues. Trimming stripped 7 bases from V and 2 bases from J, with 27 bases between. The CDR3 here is CASISRGLHTSYTYEQYF. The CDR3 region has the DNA TGTGCCAGCATCTCACGGGGGCTCCATACTAGTTATACCTACGAGCAGTACTTC.

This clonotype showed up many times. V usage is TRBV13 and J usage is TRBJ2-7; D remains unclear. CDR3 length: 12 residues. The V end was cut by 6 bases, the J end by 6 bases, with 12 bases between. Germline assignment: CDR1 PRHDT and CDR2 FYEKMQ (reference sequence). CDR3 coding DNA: TGTGCCAGCAGGGGCCATGGGCCCGAGCAGTACTTC. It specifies CASRGHGPEQYF.

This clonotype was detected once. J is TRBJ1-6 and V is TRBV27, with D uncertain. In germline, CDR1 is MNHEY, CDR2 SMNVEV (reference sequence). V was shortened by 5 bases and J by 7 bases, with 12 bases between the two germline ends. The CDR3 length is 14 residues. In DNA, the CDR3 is TGTGCCAGCAGTCCACTGGACGGCAATTCACCCCTCCACTTT. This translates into CASSPLDGNSPLHF.

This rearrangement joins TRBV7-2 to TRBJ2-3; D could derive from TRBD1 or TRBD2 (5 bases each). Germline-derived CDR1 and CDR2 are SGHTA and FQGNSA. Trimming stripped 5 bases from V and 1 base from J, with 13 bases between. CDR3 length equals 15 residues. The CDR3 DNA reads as TGTGCCAGCAGCCGGACGGGGCGTGGCACAGATACGCAGTATTTT. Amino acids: CASSRTGRGTDTQYF.

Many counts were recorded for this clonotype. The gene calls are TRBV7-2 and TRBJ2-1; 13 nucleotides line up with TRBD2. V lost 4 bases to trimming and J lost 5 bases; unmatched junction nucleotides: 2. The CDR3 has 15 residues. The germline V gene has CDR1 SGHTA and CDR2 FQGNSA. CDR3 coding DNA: TGTGCCAGCAGCTGGGGACTAGCGGGGAACAATGAGCAGTTCTTC. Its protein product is CASSWGLAGNNEQFF.

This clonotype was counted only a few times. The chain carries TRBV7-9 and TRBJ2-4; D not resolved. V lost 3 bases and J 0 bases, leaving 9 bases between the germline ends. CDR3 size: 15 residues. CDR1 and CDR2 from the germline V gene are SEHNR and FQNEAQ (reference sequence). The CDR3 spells CASSFHSLAKNIQYF. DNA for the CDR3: TGTGCCAGCAGCTTCCACTCGTTAGCCAAAAACATTCAGTACTTC.

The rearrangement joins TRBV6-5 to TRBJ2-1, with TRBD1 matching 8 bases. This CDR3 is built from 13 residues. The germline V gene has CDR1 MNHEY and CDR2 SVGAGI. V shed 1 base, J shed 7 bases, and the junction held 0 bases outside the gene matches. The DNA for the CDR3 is TGTGCCAGCAGTTACTACAGGGGGAATGAGCAGTTCTTC. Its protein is CASSYYRGNEQFF.